This T cell receptor beta chain was sequenced for a study of T-cell reconstitution after alpha-beta-depleted transplantation in children. As it was prepared, the TCRbeta library received unique molecular identifiers. In TCRdb, the PCR reads were re-called with MiXCR into one record per CDR3 protein. In the table there are about 500,000 distinct CDR3 sequences, approximately 30% of which are singletons. The CDR3 is 19 amino acids. The germline V gene encodes CDR1 SGHRS and CDR2 YFSETQ. Trimming took 4 bases from V and 0 from J, leaving 20 bases between them. The sample here was PBMCs from the stem cell graft donor, taken from the stem cell graft. This rearrangement joins TRBV5-1 to TRBJ2-6; perhaps TRBD1 as D (5 bases). This receptor was identified in a human donor who donated a stem cell graft to a child with aplastic anemia. CDR3 sequence: CASSPLGQTIVSGANVLTF. The CDR3 DNA reads TGCGCCAGCAGCCCCTTGGGGCAGACGATTGTCTCTGGGGCCAACGTCCTGACTTTC.